A single sample gave rise to the 27 T cell receptor beta chains below, sequenced in a study of control samples from healthy donors and cancer patients. The table came from immunoSEQ multiplex PCR; TCRdb's copy has only in-frame clones and leaves some out. The sample has approximately 140,000 clones; 91% are singletons. Specimen: blood. The receptors were sampled from a man younger than 35 in good health.

The chain employs TRBV28 and TRBJ1-2; maybe TRBD1 (5 bases). The CDR3 covers 13 residues. CDR1 and CDR2 from the germline V gene are MDHEN and SYDVKM. V lost 5 bases to trimming and J lost 1 base, with 8 bases between them. The CDR3 DNA sequence: TGTGCCAGCAGTGCACAGGTTAACTATGGCTACACCTTC. This sequence encodes CASSAQVNYGYTF.

This clone appeared once. The chain recombines TRBV18 with TRBJ2-7, with 13 bases identical to TRBD2. The CDR3 loop spans 15 amino acids. Germline loops: CDR1 KGHSH, CDR2 LQKENI. V shed 5 bases and J 4 bases; nucleotides not matched to a gene: 5. The CDR3 sequence is CASSATSGGLYEQYF. CDR3 nucleotide sequence: TGTGCCAGCTCAGCGACTAGCGGGGGGTTGTACGAGCAGTACTTC. The full variable domain, in which reference TRBV18 and TRBJ2-7 provide the parts outside the CDR3, is NAGVMQNPRHLVRRRGQEARLRCSPMKGHSHVYWYRQLPEEGLKFMVYLQKENIIDESGMPKERFSAEFPKEGPSILRIQQVVRGDSAAYFCASSATSGGLYEQYFGPGTRLTVT.

This clone was picked up one time. The J gene is TRBJ1-1, the V gene TRBV24-1, with TRBD1 as a possible D gene (6 bases). The CDR3 loop spans 18 amino acids. Germline-derived CDR1 and CDR2 are KGHDR and SFDVKD. The V gene lost 1 base and the J gene lost 0 bases, with 17 bases spanning the gap. CDR3 amino acids: CATSDLNGGTYMNTEAFF. The CDR3 region has the DNA TGTGCCACCAGTGATTTAAACGGGGGCACTTACATGAACACTGAAGCTTTCTTT.

The chain employs TRBV7-2 and TRBJ1-3; no clear D. The CDR3 runs 15 residues. Germline V CDR1 and CDR2: SGHTA, FQGNSA. Trimming stripped 5 bases from V and 3 bases from J, with 14 bases between. CDR3 DNA sequence: TGTGCCAGCAGCGGAGGAGGAGTAGGTGGAAACACCATATATTTT. Encoded protein: CASSGGGVGGNTIYF. Together with reference TRBV7-2 and TRBJ1-3, the CDR3 gives the full variable domain: GAGVSQSPSNKVTEKGKDVELRCDPISGHTALYWYRQSLGQGLEFLIYFQGNSAPDKSGLPSDRFSAERTGGSVSTLTIQRTQQEDSAVYLCASSGGGVGGNTIYFGEGSWLTVV.

V gene TRBV13 combines with J gene TRBJ1-1, with a tentative D call TRBD1 (6 bases). The CDR3 length is 13 residues. Trimming pared 1 base from V and 10 bases from J, leaving 13 bases between. CDR1 and CDR2 from the germline V gene are PRHDT and FYEKMQ (reference sequence). CDR3: CASSLVGAAAAFF. The DNA of the CDR3 is TGTGCCAGCAGCTTAGTGGGGGCGGCCGCAGCTTTCTTT.

In its sample, this clone was seen a few times. The chain uses TRBV27 and TRBJ1-5; 7 bases are a match to TRBD1. Germline CDR1 reads MNHEY; CDR2 reads SMNVEV (reference sequence). Unmatched junction bases numbered 21, after V lost 6 bases and J lost 4 bases. The CDR3 is 19 residues long. CDR3 amino acids: CASSPSHFDRDGYNQPQHF. For the CDR3, the DNA is TGTGCCAGCAGCCCATCTCACTTTGACAGGGATGGTTATAATCAGCCCCAGCATTTT.

This chain connects TRBV5-5 to TRBJ1-1; D may be TRBD1 (5 bases). Germline V gene lookup returns CDR1 SGHKS and CDR2 YYEKEE (reference sequence). The CDR3 is made up of 15 amino acids. V dropped 2 bases and J dropped 5 bases, with 16 bases sitting between them. The CDR3 nucleotides read TGTGCCAGCAGCTTCGCGCCCGGGGGTGGGACTGAAGCTTTCTTT. Its translation is CASSFAPGGGTEAFF.

The chain has TRBV6-5 and TRBJ1-2, with D tentatively TRBD1 (5 bases). CDR1 is MNHEY, CDR2 SVGAGI, per germline. V shed 2 bases and J shed 1 base, with 14 bases lying between them. The CDR3 extends over 16 amino acids. This CDR3 reads CASSYGGDERNYGYTF. The CDR3 bases are TGTGCCAGCAGTTACGGCGGGGACGAACGTAACTATGGCTACACCTTC.

The J gene is TRBJ1-6, the V gene TRBV23-1; D is possibly TRBD1 (5 bases). Being an ORF, TRBV23-1 has a function that is uncertain. Deletions cut 3 bases from V and 10 bases from J, with 16 bases between. The CDR3 length is 15 residues. DNA of the CDR3: TGCGCCAGCAGTCACCCTCCCGGACAACCATCACCCCTCCACTTT. This sequence encodes CASSHPPGQPSPLHF.

This clone was counted once. V usage is TRBV30 and J usage is TRBJ1-4; TRBD1 is a possible D gene (6 bases). V was trimmed by 2 bases and J by 8 bases, leaving 15 bases between them. The CDR3 has 14 residues. CDR1 is GTSNPN and CDR2 is SVGIG in the germline V gene (reference sequence). The CDR3 spells CAWSKQGSWEKLFF. For the CDR3, the DNA is TGTGCCTGGAGTAAACAGGGAAGTTGGGAAAAACTGTTTTTT.

The chain links TRBV25-1 to TRBJ1-1, with a possible D match to TRBD1 (6 bases). V gave up 6 bases and J gave up 0 bases, with 8 bases separating them. Germline V gene sequence: CDR1 MGHDK, CDR2 SYGVNS. The CDR3 sequence is 13 residues long. The CDR3 sequence: CASRGHLNTEAFF. CDR3 nucleotide sequence: TGTGCCAGCAGGGGACATTTGAACACTGAAGCTTTCTTT. Full variable domain (rest looked up from reference TRBV25-1 and TRBJ1-1): EADIYQTPRYLVIGTGKKITLECSQTMGHDKMYWYQQDPGMELHLIHYSYGVNSTEKGDLSSESTVSRIRTEHFPLTLESARPSHTSQYLCASRGHLNTEAFFGQGTRLTVV.

This clone came up once. This sequence joins TRBV4-1 and TRBJ2-7; the D gene is possibly TRBD1 (6 bases). The CDR3 extends over 15 amino acids. Trimming removed 1 base from V and 3 bases from J, with 13 bases in between. The germline gives CDR1 MGHRA, CDR2 YSYEKL. For the CDR3, the DNA is TGCGCCAGCAGCCAAGCGATGGCAGGGGACTACGAGCAGTACTTC. Its protein product is CASSQAMAGDYEQYF.

The chain couples TRBV3-1 (or the pseudogene TRBV3-2) to TRBJ1-2; the D is unclear. This CDR3 spans 13 amino acids. The germline V and J ends were trimmed by 1 base and 4 bases, with 7 bases remaining between them. Germline V gene lookup returns CDR1 LGHDT and CDR2 YNNKEL (reference sequence). DNA for the CDR3: TGTGCCAGCAGCCAAGGGAATGGCTATGGCTACACCTTC. Encoded protein: CASSQGNGYGYTF.

The count of this clone is one. No DNA is shown, since the ends of the CDR3 on it are uncertain; the CDR3 is the one TCRdb lists. The rearrangement links TRBV28 to TRBJ2-5; the table's D call of TRBD1 was not tested on the DNA. The CDR3 region is 18 residues in length, termini included. From germline, CDR1 is MDHEN and CDR2 SYDVKM. CDR3: CASSKKRDRVIEILAQYF.

This clone was counted a single time. This chain connects TRBV10-3 to TRBJ2-7; 12 bases agree with TRBD2. The CDR3 sequence is 13 residues long. V trimming: 8 bases; J trimming: 2 bases; junction bases outside the gene matches: 1. The V gene's germline CDR1 is ENHRY and CDR2 SYGVKD. For the CDR3, the DNA is TGTGCCATCGGACTAGCGGGGACCTACGAGCAGTACTTC. This sequence encodes CAIGLAGTYEQYF.

The chain links TRBV4-1 to TRBJ1-2; 8 bases are a match to TRBD1. The CDR3 contains 18 residues. Trimming cost V 0 bases and J 1 base; bases outside gene matches: 10. Germline lookup yields CDR1 MGHRA and CDR2 YSYEKL. This chain's CDR3 is CASSQDFSTGQVNYGYTF. The CDR3 coding sequence is TGCGCCAGCAGCCAAGATTTTTCCACGGGACAGGTTAACTATGGCTACACCTTC.

The rearrangement uses TRBV19 and TRBJ2-7; no definite D call. Germline CDR1 reads LNHDA; CDR2 reads SQIVND (reference sequence). The V end was cut by 3 bases, the J end by 2 bases, with 5 bases between. This CDR3 has 12 amino acids. CDR3 residues: CASSIRPYEQYF. In DNA, the CDR3 is TGTGCCAGTAGTATTCGGCCCTACGAGCAGTACTTC.

This clone was recorded once. The genes are TRBV11-2 and TRBJ2-1, with D unclear. Trimming removed 5 bases from V and 9 bases from J, with 11 bases in between. There are 12 residues in the CDR3. Germline V CDR1 and CDR2: SGHAT, FQNNGV. The CDR3: CASSPSQIEQFF. CDR3 bases: TGTGCCAGCAGCCCGAGTCAGATTGAGCAGTTCTTC.

The V call is TRBV6-5, the J call TRBJ1-5; TRBD1 aligns across 8 bases. Germline V gene lookup returns CDR1 MNHEY and CDR2 SVGAGI. The length of the CDR3 is 15 residues. Trimming removed 5 bases from V and 0 bases from J; junction bases left unmatched: 3. This chain's CDR3 is CASSRQGNSNQPQHF. Written as DNA, the CDR3 is TGTGCCAGCAGTAGACAGGGGAATAGCAATCAGCCCCAGCATTTT.

This clone was counted once. The rearrangement joins TRBV24-1 to TRBJ2-3, with D possibly being TRBD1 (5 bases). This CDR3 contains 15 residues. Trimming took 4 bases from V and 2 from J, leaving 12 bases between them. Per the germline V gene, CDR1 is KGHDR and CDR2 is SFDVKD. The CDR3 loop is CATSDYKDNTDTQYF. The CDR3 DNA is TGTGCCACCAGTGACTACAAGGACAACACAGATACGCAGTATTTT.

V gene TRBV29-1 combines with J gene TRBJ1-2, with TRBD1 as a possible D gene (6 bases). V lost 7 bases, J lost 2 bases, and 8 bases lay in between. CDR3 length equals 11 residues. Per germline, CDR1 SQVTM and CDR2 ANQGSEA. The CDR3 DNA follows: TGCAGCGCTGGACAGAACTATGGCTACACCTTC. It translates to CSAGQNYGYTF.

A word on this clone: Other nucleotide sequences in the sample specify the same CDR3. The chain joins TRBV30 to TRBJ1-5, with unresolved D. V was pared by 1 base and J by 7 bases, with 14 bases between. The CDR3 is 14 amino acids. Germline CDR1 reads GTSNPN; CDR2 reads SVGIG (reference sequence). The CDR3 sequence: CAWSEGSPGQPQHF. The CDR3 DNA reads as TGTGCCTGGAGTGAGGGAAGCCCGGGGCAGCCCCAGCATTTT.

The V and J genes are TRBV28 and TRBJ1-4; D is ambiguous. Trimming removed 7 bases at V and 1 base at J, with 16 bases between. The CDR3 length is 16 residues. The germline V gene has CDR1 MDHEN and CDR2 SYDVKM. For the CDR3, the DNA is TGTGCCAGCACCCCACTCGCGGGGAAAACTAATGAAAAACTGTTTTTT. Translated: CASTPLAGKTNEKLFF. The full variable domain, its missing parts supplied by reference TRBV28 and TRBJ1-4, is DVKVTQSSRYLVKRTGEKVFLECVQDMDHENMFWYRQDPGLGLRLIYFSYDVKMKEKGDIPEGYSVSREKKERFSLILESASTNQTSMYLCASTPLAGKTNEKLFFGSGTQLSVL.

The V gene is TRBV27, the J gene TRBJ2-3; 10 bases line up with TRBD2. CDR3 length equals 14 residues. Per the germline V gene, CDR1 is MNHEY and CDR2 is SMNVEV (reference sequence). V lost 5 bases and J lost 5; bases outside the gene matches: 4. The CDR3 nucleotides are TGTGCCAGCAGTCCCCGGACTAGCGGAGATACGCAGTATTTT. It is translated as CASSPRTSGDTQYF.

The V call is TRBV11-3, the J call TRBJ2-7; possibly TRBD1 for D (5 bases). Germline assignment: CDR1 SGHNT and CDR2 YENEEA. The V end lost 1 base, the J end lost 6 bases, and 10 bases lay between the germline ends. The CDR3 is made up of 13 amino acids. The CDR3 sequence: CASSLAYRTEQYF. CDR3 DNA sequence: TGTGCCAGCAGCTTAGCTTACAGGACCGAGCAGTACTTC.

The chain recombines TRBV7-9 with TRBJ1-6; D is unclear. CDR3 length: 14 amino acids. Germline CDR1 SEHNR, CDR2 FQNEAQ (reference sequence). V lost 1 base, J lost 7 bases, and 8 bases lay in between. Here the CDR3 DNA reads TGTGCCAGCAGCTTAGGCGGGCTGAATTCACCCCTCCACTTT. It encodes CASSLGGLNSPLHF.

The J gene is TRBJ2-5, the V gene TRBV5-4, with TRBD1 matching over 8 bases. Germline V gene lookup returns CDR1 SGHNT and CDR2 YYREEE (reference sequence). Germline trimming cut 0 bases from V and 5 bases from J; bases unmatched to any gene: 6. This CDR3 contains 15 residues. The CDR3 sequence is CASSLEAGGIETQYF. The CDR3, as DNA: TGTGCCAGCAGCTTGGAGGCAGGGGGCATTGAGACCCAGTACTTC.